The 8 T cell receptor beta chains listed next were all sequenced from one sample in a study of beta chain features in type 1 diabetes. As every portion of the isolated RNA was reverse transcribed, the sequencing read expressed TCRB transcripts. The repertoire was sequenced with immunoSEQ multiplex PCR; TCRdb's copy has only in-frame clones and lacks some. This table has around 450,000 clones, approximately 10% appearing once. Sequenced material: naive CD4+ T cells from blood. The source is a woman in her late teens or twenties in good health.

The chain recombines TRBV19 with TRBJ2-2; 7 bases agree with TRBD1. The germline V gene encodes CDR1 LNHDA and CDR2 SQIVND (reference sequence). Trimming took 3 bases from V and 0 from J; bases not matched to a gene: 4. The CDR3 runs 16 residues. In nucleotides, the CDR3 is TGTGCCAGTAGTATGAGGACAGGATCGAACACCGGGGAGCTGTTTTTT. Its translation is CASSMRTGSNTGELFF.

This clone has only a few counts. The rearrangement links TRBV19 to TRBJ1-1; possibly TRBD1 for D (6 bases). Trimming left V 7 bases short and J 7 bases short, with 13 bases between. The CDR3 loop spans 12 amino acids. Germline V CDR1 and CDR2: LNHDA, SQIVND (reference sequence). CDR3 residues: CASTQQGFEAFF. The CDR3 nucleotides are TGTGCCAGTACCCAACAGGGTTTTGAAGCTTTCTTT.

The chain has TRBV29-1 and TRBJ1-5, with 8 positions matching TRBD1. Germline V gives CDR1 SQVTM, CDR2 ANQGSEA. The CDR3 length is 13 residues. After removal of 4 bases from V and 7 bases from J, the junction contained 6 bases not matched to a gene. CDR3 in amino acids: CSVGTGGRQPQHF. CDR3 DNA sequence: TGCAGCGTTGGTACAGGGGGGCGGCAGCCCCAGCATTTT. The complete variable domain, with remaining parts taken from reference TRBV29-1 and TRBJ1-5, reads SAVISQKPSRDICQRGTSLTIQCQVDSQVTMMFWYRQQPGQSLTLIATANQGSEATYESGFVIDKFPISRPNLTFSTLTVSNMSPEDSSIYLCSVGTGGRQPQHFGDGTRLSIL.

This clone was found a few times. The J gene is TRBJ2-5, the V gene TRBV5-1; a weak D match, TRBD1 (6 bases). Germline lookup yields CDR1 SGHRS and CDR2 YFSETQ. The V end was cut by 4 bases, the J end by 2 bases, with 12 bases between. CDR3 size: 14 residues. CDR3 DNA sequence: TGCGCCAGCAGCCACGGGACACATCAAGAGACCCAGTACTTC. Its protein is CASSHGTHQETQYF.

This clone was seen more than once but under ten times. The rearrangement links TRBV7-9 to TRBJ1-1; D possibly corresponds to TRBD1 (6 bases). V shed 5 bases and J shed 0 bases, with 16 bases lying between them. Germline loops: CDR1 SEHNR, CDR2 FQNEAQ (reference sequence). The length of the CDR3 is 16 residues. Written as DNA, the CDR3 is TGTGCCAGCAGCCCTTTTATCGGACAGATGAACACTGAAGCTTTCTTT. Translation gives CASSPFIGQMNTEAFF.

As for this clone: Other DNA sequences within the sample encode an identical CDR3. The rearrangement links TRBV29-1 to TRBJ2-5, with D maybe TRBD2 (7 bases). Trimming removed 4 bases from V and 3 bases from J, with 9 bases in between. Germline values: CDR1 SQVTM, CDR2 ANQGSEA. The CDR3 sequence is 12 residues long. Written as DNA, the CDR3 is TGCAGCGTTGGAGGGGGGGAAGAGACCCAGTACTTC. Residues: CSVGGGEETQYF.

The chain couples TRBV15 to TRBJ2-1; TRBD1 is a possible D gene (6 bases). The CDR3 spans 18 residues. V lost 2 bases, J lost 4 bases, and 21 bases lay in between. Germline V gene data show CDR1 as LNHNV and CDR2 as YYDKDF (reference sequence). The CDR3 DNA reads as TGTGCCACCAGCAGACTCGGAAGTCAGGGGTTCTCTTACAATGAGCAGTTCTTC. It encodes CATSRLGSQGFSYNEQFF. The whole variable domain, filled in from reference TRBV15 and TRBJ2-1, reads DAMVIQNPRYQVTQFGKPVTLSCSQTLNHNVMYWYQQKSSQAPKLLFHYYDKDFNNEADTPDNFQSRRPNTSFCFLDIRSPGLGDTAMYLCATSRLGSQGFSYNEQFFGPGTRLTVL.

This clone was counted only a few times. The rearrangement uses TRBV6-4 and TRBJ2-3; D is ambiguous. Germline V CDR1 and CDR2: MRHNA, SNTAGT. The CDR3 length is 14 residues. The germline V and J ends were trimmed by 4 bases and 6 bases, with 14 bases remaining between them. The CDR3 region is CASSVSSGVDTQYF. Written as DNA, the CDR3 is TGTGCCAGCAGTGTATCCTCTGGGGTGGATACGCAGTATTTT.